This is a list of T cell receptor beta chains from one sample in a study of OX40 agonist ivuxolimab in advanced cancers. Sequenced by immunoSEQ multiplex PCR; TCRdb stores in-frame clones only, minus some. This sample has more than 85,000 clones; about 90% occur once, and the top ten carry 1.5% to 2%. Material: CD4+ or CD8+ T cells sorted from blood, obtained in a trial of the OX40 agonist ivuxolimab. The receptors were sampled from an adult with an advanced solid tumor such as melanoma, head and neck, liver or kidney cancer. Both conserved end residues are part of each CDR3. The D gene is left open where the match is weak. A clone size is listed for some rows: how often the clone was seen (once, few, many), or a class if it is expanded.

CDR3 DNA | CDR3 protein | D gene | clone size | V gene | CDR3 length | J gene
TGTGCCAGCACCACCGGGGGGCCCTACAATGAGCAGTTCTTC | CASTTGGPYNEQFF | - | - | TRBV7-9 | 14 | TRBJ2-1
TGTGCCACGGACCCAATTCCTGTGGATGAGCAGTTCTTC | CATDPIPVDEQFF | - | - | TRBV28 | 13 | TRBJ2-1
TGTGCCAGCAGCTTGGGGGCAGGGGGAGAGACCCAGTACTTC | CASSLGAGGETQYF | TRBD1 | - | TRBV7-3 | 14 | TRBJ2-5
TGTGCCTGGACCTCCCGGACTAGCGGGAGGGCCCCTCGGGAGCAGTTCTTC | CAWTSRTSGRAPREQFF | TRBD2 | - | TRBV30 | 17 | TRBJ2-1
TGTGCCAGCAGCTTAGGGGAGGGGGACCAAGAGACCCAGTACTTC | CASSLGEGDQETQYF | - | once | TRBV11-3 | 15 | TRBJ2-5
TGTGCCAGCAGCTTAGAGGTCCGGAACACTGAAGCTTTCTTT | CASSLEVRNTEAFF | - | - | TRBV7-8 | 14 | TRBJ1-1
TGTGCCAGCAGGATGACAGGGGCCATGGATGGTCAGCCCCAGCATTTT | CASRMTGAMDGQPQHF | TRBD1 | - | TRBV5-4 | 16 | TRBJ1-5
TGTGCCAGCAGCCAAGATGGAGCGGGGCCCACAGATACGCAGTATTTT | CASSQDGAGPTDTQYF | TRBD2 | - | TRBV14 | 16 | TRBJ2-3
TGTGCCAGCAGCACTCAATGGGGAAACACCATATATTTT | CASSTQWGNTIYF | - | - | TRBV11-3 | 13 | TRBJ1-3
TGTGCCAGCATCTCCAGCAATCAGCCCCAGCATTTT | CASISSNQPQHF | - | - | TRBV28 | 12 | TRBJ1-5
TGTGCCAGCAGCTTATGGGAGTGGTACGAGCAGTACTTC | CASSLWEWYEQYF | - | - | TRBV7-8 | 13 | TRBJ2-7
TGTGCCAGCAGCTTGCGCGGCCCTAACACAGATACGCAGTATTTT | CASSLRGPNTDTQYF | - | - | TRBV7-2 | 15 | TRBJ2-3
TGTGCCAGCAGCGTAACGGGAGGAAACTACGAGCAGTACTTC | CASSVTGGNYEQYF | TRBD2 | - | TRBV9 | 14 | TRBJ2-7
TGTGCCATCAGGGAAACAGGGGACGAGCAGTACTTC | CAIRETGDEQYF | TRBD1 | once | TRBV10-3 | 12 | TRBJ2-7
TGTGCCAGCGAGCTTGGGGTGAGCTCCTACAATGAGCAGTTCTTC | CASELGVSSYNEQFF | - | - | TRBV5-6 | 15 | TRBJ2-1
TGCGCCAGCAGCTTGGGTGGGGGCGCGAACACCGGGGAGCTGTTTTTT | CASSLGGGANTGELFF | - | - | TRBV5-1 | 16 | TRBJ2-2
TGTGCCAGCAGCTTTTCACCGCGCTCTGGGGCCAACGTCCTGACTTTC | CASSFSPRSGANVLTF | - | once | TRBV7-2 | 16 | TRBJ2-6
TGTGCCATTACGGGAGACACCGGGGAGCTGTTTTTT | CAITGDTGELFF | - | - | TRBV10-3 | 12 | TRBJ2-2
TGTGCCAGCAGCGTGGGGACAGTTTCTTCCTACGAGCAGTACTTC | CASSVGTVSSYEQYF | TRBD1 | - | TRBV9 | 15 | TRBJ2-7
TGTGCTAGCAGCCCCAGTTGGCTAGCGGGAGCGAATGAGCAGTTCTTC | CASSPSWLAGANEQFF | TRBD2 | - | TRBV7-7 | 16 | TRBJ2-1
TGTGCCAGCAGTTTGTTTAGTGGTGGCGAGCAGTTCTTC | CASSLFSGGEQFF | - | - | TRBV27 | 13 | TRBJ2-1
TGTGCCAGCAGCTTAGGGGCCGGCAACACTGAAGCTTTCTTT | CASSLGAGNTEAFF | - | - | TRBV7-9 | 14 | TRBJ1-1
TGCGCCAGCAGCCAAGCAGGGGTTCGGGAAAAACTGTTTTTT | CASSQAGVREKLFF | - | - | TRBV4-3 | 14 | TRBJ1-4
TGTGCCAGCAGGGGGACCGGGACAGGGAACACTGAAGCTTTCTTT | CASRGTGTGNTEAFF | TRBD1 | - | TRBV2 | 15 | TRBJ1-1
TGTGCCAGCAGCTTAGTGCTAGCGGGAGCCAATGAGCAGTTCTTC | CASSLVLAGANEQFF | TRBD2 | - | TRBV7-3 | 15 | TRBJ2-1
TGTGCCAGCAGCCCACTAGCGGGAGTACACGAGCAGTACTTC | CASSPLAGVHEQYF | TRBD2 | - | TRBV11-3 | 14 | TRBJ2-7
TGTGCCAGCAGCCCGAGGGGACACCGGGAAGAGACCCAGTACTTC | CASSPRGHREETQYF | - | - | TRBV5-8 | 15 | TRBJ2-5
TGTGCCAGTAGCTCCAGGGGACTAGCGGGAGTGGGACAAGAGACCCAGTACTTC | CASSSRGLAGVGQETQYF | TRBD2 | - | TRBV19 | 18 | TRBJ2-5
TGCAGCGTTGGTTTACAGGAAAAACTGTTTTTT | CSVGLQEKLFF | - | - | TRBV29-1 | 11 | TRBJ1-4
TGTGCCAGCAGCTTAGGCCCCGGGACAGTAGGCATGACTAATGAAAAACTGTTTTTT | CASSLGPGTVGMTNEKLFF | TRBD1 | once | TRBV7-2 | 19 | TRBJ1-4
TGTGCCAGCAGCTTGTACAGGGGAAACTCTGGAAACACCATATATTTT | CASSLYRGNSGNTIYF | TRBD1 | - | TRBV11-2 | 16 | TRBJ1-3
TGCGCCAGCAGCCAAGAGGTCCCGGATGTAGGTGAAAAACTGTTTTTT | CASSQEVPDVGEKLFF | - | - | TRBV4-1 | 16 | TRBJ1-4
TGTGCTAGTGGTTTAGGGGGACGGGGCACTGAAGCTTTCTTT | CASGLGGRGTEAFF | - | - | TRBV12-5 | 14 | TRBJ1-1
TGCAGCGCTGAAAGGGACAGGGGGGCTCAGACCCAGTACTTC | CSAERDRGAQTQYF | TRBD1 | - | TRBV29-1 | 14 | TRBJ2-5
TGTGCCTGGAGTCGGGATAGCGGACGCACAGATACGCAGTATTTT | CAWSRDSGRTDTQYF | - | - | TRBV30 | 15 | TRBJ2-3
TGTGCCAGCCTACGCGGGACTAGCGGGGTCTACAATGAGCAGTTCTTC | CASLRGTSGVYNEQFF | TRBD2 | - | TRBV18 | 16 | TRBJ2-1
TGTGCCAGCAGCCTTCGGTGGGAGACCCAGTACTTC | CASSLRWETQYF | - | - | TRBV11-3 | 12 | TRBJ2-5
TGTGCCAGCAGGCCCGACAGGGTCCAAGAGACCCAGTACTTC | CASRPDRVQETQYF | TRBD1 | - | TRBV5-4 | 14 | TRBJ2-5
TGTGCCTGGAGTGACGCCAGGTTCCACTACGAGCAGTACTTC | CAWSDARFHYEQYF | - | - | TRBV30 | 14 | TRBJ2-7
TGTGCCAGCAGTGAATTAGGGGACTACGAGCAGTACTTC | CASSELGDYEQYF | - | - | TRBV25-1 | 13 | TRBJ2-7
TGTGCCAGCAGCTTGTACCCAGGGCAGGGGGACTATGGCTACACCTTC | CASSLYPGQGDYGYTF | TRBD1 | - | TRBV5-4 | 16 | TRBJ1-2
TGTGCCAGTACTAACCTTCCCGGGGCCGGCTACACCTTC | CASTNLPGAGYTF | - | - | TRBV25-1 | 13 | TRBJ1-2
TGTGCCAGTAGTATCGACATCTGCGGCTTC | CASSIDICGF | - | few | TRBV19 | 10 | TRBJ2-7
TGTGCCAGCAGAGAGACTAGCGGGAGTAGTAGCGAGCAGTTCTTC | CASRETSGSSSEQFF | TRBD2 | - | TRBV6-5 | 15 | TRBJ2-1
TGTGCCAGCAGCGCTTACAGGGGGCATGGCTACACCTTC | CASSAYRGHGYTF | TRBD1 | - | TRBV7-9 | 13 | TRBJ1-2
TGTGCCAGCAGCTTGGATAAGTTCTCACCCCTCCACTTT | CASSLDKFSPLHF | - | - | TRBV5-8 | 13 | TRBJ1-6
TGTGCCAGCCGGACACAGGGGGAACAGTACTTC | CASRTQGEQYF | TRBD1 | - | TRBV28 | 11 | TRBJ2-5
TGTGCCAGCAGCCAAACCAACGTTCAGTACTTC | CASSQTNVQYF | - | - | TRBV7-9 | 11 | TRBJ2-4
TGTGCCAGCAGTGAATTCTCCCCGACAGCCCGCGTTGGAAACACCATATATTTT | CASSEFSPTARVGNTIYF | - | - | TRBV6-1 | 18 | TRBJ1-3
TGTGCCAGTAGTATCCCAGCGGGAGGGGAGACCCAGTACTTC | CASSIPAGGETQYF | TRBD2 | once | TRBV19 | 14 | TRBJ2-5
TGTGCCAGCAGCCAGCTCCCCGGACAGGGCTACGAGCAGTACTTC | CASSQLPGQGYEQYF | TRBD1 | - | TRBV4-2 | 15 | TRBJ2-7
TGTGCCAGCAGTCCCCCACGTCTGAGCTACGAGCAGTACTTC | CASSPPRLSYEQYF | - | - | TRBV28 | 14 | TRBJ2-7
TGTGCCAGCAGCTTACGTTCAGGGCCCTCTGGAAACACCATATATTTT | CASSLRSGPSGNTIYF | - | - | TRBV11-2 | 16 | TRBJ1-3
TGTGCCAGCAGCTTCCCTCCCCGCGGGGGGTGGCCTGAAGCTTTCTTT | CASSFPPRGGWPEAFF | - | - | TRBV5-6 | 16 | TRBJ1-1
TGCGCCAGCAGCCAAGGCCTTCCTGCGAACTATGGCTACACCTTC | CASSQGLPANYGYTF | - | - | TRBV4-3 | 15 | TRBJ1-2
TGTGCCAGCAGCCATCGAAGGGGCTACACCGGGGAGCTGTTTTTT | CASSHRRGYTGELFF | - | once | TRBV5-6 | 15 | TRBJ2-2
TGCGCCAGCAGTGGGGACTCTGACTACGAGCAGTACTTC | CASSGDSDYEQYF | - | - | TRBV10-1 | 13 | TRBJ2-7
TGCGCCAGCAGCCAAGGACAGGGCTTATTGACTGAAGCTTTCTTT | CASSQGQGLLTEAFF | TRBD1 | - | TRBV4-3 | 15 | TRBJ1-1
TGTGCCAGCAGCCTCGATAGCGGGAGTCTGTCCTACAATGAGCAGTTCTTC | CASSLDSGSLSYNEQFF | TRBD2 | - | TRBV11-3 | 17 | TRBJ2-1